What follows are 21 T cell receptor beta chains derived from one specimen sequenced in a study of blood T cells in healthy people across ages. Then a second PCR, running roughly 7 to 11 cycles, was carried out with a sample-barcoded 5' primer and a J-beta primer mix. TCRdb re-called the 5' RACE reads with MiXCR, one entry per CDR3 protein. The sample has about 730,000 distinct CDR3 sequences; 40% to 45% are singletons. The source material was blood. Every receptor here comes from a woman aged 60-75 years in good health.

This clonotype showed up just a few times. The chain carries TRBV2 and TRBJ2-3; tentative D call: TRBD2 (6 bases). CDR1 is SNHLY and CDR2 is FYNNEI in the germline V gene. The CDR3 spans 15 residues. V was shortened by 6 bases and J by 1 base, with 14 bases between the two germline ends. The CDR3 DNA is TGTGCCAGCAGCGGGAGTGGCCCGGGCACAGATACGCAGTATTTT. This encodes CASSGSGPGTDTQYF.

The chain is built from TRBV6-2 or TRBV6-3 and TRBJ1-5, with 11 nucleotides matching TRBD1. Germline trimming cut 6 bases from V and 5 bases from J; bases unmatched to any gene: 6. CDR1 MNHEY and CDR2 SVGEGT come from the germline V gene. CDR3 size: 15 residues. CDR3 nucleotide sequence: TGTGCCAGCAGACGCTCGGACAGGGGGCATCAGCCCCAGCATTTT. Translated, it gives CASRRSDRGHQPQHF.

The chain employs TRBV7-2 and TRBJ2-7; 8 bases map to TRBD1. The CDR3 extends over 14 amino acids. After removal of 5 bases from V and 5 bases from J, the junction contained 8 bases not matched to a gene. CDR1 SGHTA and CDR2 FQGNSA come from the germline V gene. The CDR3 region has the DNA TGTGCCAGCAGCGTCCGGGACAGGTTTCACGAGCAGTACTTC. This codes for CASSVRDRFHEQYF.

The chain uses TRBV3-1 and TRBJ2-7, with 7 bases that match TRBD2. Germline V gene data show CDR1 as LGHDT and CDR2 as YNNKEL (reference sequence). J was trimmed by 2 bases and V by 0 bases; bases with no gene match: 7. The length of the CDR3 is 16 residues. CDR3 amino acids: CASSQDGGSAPYEQYF. The CDR3, as DNA: TGTGCCAGCAGCCAAGATGGCGGGAGCGCTCCCTACGAGCAGTACTTC.

This clonotype turned up a few times. The rearrangement uses TRBV7-9 and TRBJ1-4; D might be TRBD1 (5 bases). V was shortened by 5 bases and J by 4 bases, with 14 bases between the two germline ends. Germline-derived CDR1 and CDR2 are SEHNR and FQNEAQ (reference sequence). This CDR3 comprises 15 residues. As DNA, the CDR3 is TGTGCCAGCAGCCCCAGACGGGGGAGTAATGAAAAACTGTTTTTT. Translation gives CASSPRRGSNEKLFF.

This chain links TRBV7-9 with TRBJ2-5; 7 bases are a match to TRBD1. CDR1 and CDR2 (germline): SEHNR, FQNEAQ (reference sequence). Trimming cost V 5 bases and J 7 bases; bases outside gene matches: 10. The CDR3 has 14 amino acids. CDR3 bases: TGTGCCAGCAGCCCTTCGGGACAGACGGTGACCCAGTACTTC. It yields the protein CASSPSGQTVTQYF.

This chain joins TRBV5-1 and TRBJ2-1; 10 positions match TRBD2. Germline loops: CDR1 SGHRS, CDR2 YFSETQ. The CDR3 covers 15 residues. Trimming at V came to 7 bases and at J to 4 bases, leaving 8 bases not matched to a gene. CDR3 DNA sequence: TGCGCCAGCGGCCGACAAGCGGGGGGGTACAATGAGCAGTTCTTC. Translating it yields CASGRQAGGYNEQFF.

This rearrangement joins TRBV2 to TRBJ2-5; 10 bases map to TRBD1. Germline V gives CDR1 SNHLY, CDR2 FYNNEI. V lost 10 bases, J lost 11 bases, and 22 bases stayed unmatched. CDR3 size: 16 residues. The CDR3 nucleotides are TGTGCCACGCTAGTCGATCGGGACAGGGGCAGGAATGAGCAGTACTTC. Translation gives CATLVDRDRGRNEQYF.

This clonotype was counted only a few times. The rearrangement links TRBV28 to TRBJ2-1, with 9 bases that match TRBD2. The V and J ends lost 4 bases and 2 bases, in that order; junction bases with no gene match: 9. Germline V gives CDR1 MDHEN, CDR2 SYDVKM. The CDR3 extends over 17 amino acids. The CDR3 sequence: CASSSPASGVAYNEQFF. DNA for the CDR3: TGTGCCAGCAGTTCCCCGGCTAGCGGGGTTGCCTACAATGAGCAGTTCTTC.

The table lists this clonotype with a few counts. This chain links TRBV5-8 with TRBJ1-2; tentative D call: TRBD1 (6 bases). The CDR3 runs to 14 residues. The V gene lost 2 bases and the J gene lost 4 bases, with 12 bases spanning the gap. Germline CDR1 SGHTS, CDR2 YDEGEE. The CDR3 reads CASSFGGRAYGYTF. The CDR3 DNA sequence: TGTGCCAGCAGCTTCGGGGGGCGAGCCTATGGCTACACCTTC.

There are a few counts of this clonotype. The V and J genes are TRBV7-3 and TRBJ1-6; perhaps TRBD1 as D (5 bases). The CDR3 runs 15 residues. V lost 6 bases to trimming and J lost 6 bases, with 15 bases between them. In germline, CDR1 is SGHTA, CDR2 FQGTGA. CDR3 region: CASSEGLGGNSPLHF. CDR3 bases: TGTGCCAGCAGTGAGGGCCTCGGGGGTAATTCACCCCTCCACTTT.

This clonotype was found many times. V and J are TRBV7-9 and TRBJ2-1; TRBD1 agrees at 8 bases. J was trimmed by 7 bases and V by 2 bases; bases with no gene match: 7. CDR1 and CDR2 (germline): SEHNR, FQNEAQ (reference sequence). This CDR3 is built from 15 residues. In nucleotides, the CDR3 is TGTGCCAGCAGCTTATATACAGGGGGAATAAATGAGCAGTTCTTC. Residues: CASSLYTGGINEQFF.

This clonotype was counted a few times. The chain is built from TRBV4-2 and TRBJ2-1; D is ambiguous. Germline CDR1 LGHNA, CDR2 YNFKEQ. This CDR3 is built from 15 residues. V lost 1 base, J lost 10 bases, and 17 bases lay in between. CDR3 protein: CASSQGLGFSKEQFF. The CDR3 DNA reads as TGTGCCAGCAGCCAAGGCTTAGGGTTCAGTAAAGAGCAGTTCTTC.

The V gene is TRBV7-6, the J gene TRBJ2-3; D is unclear. Germline CDR1 and CDR2: SGHVS and FNYEAQ. Trimming stripped 0 bases from V and 5 bases from J, with 12 bases between. This CDR3 region has 15 residues. CDR3 sequence: CASSLALNLLDTQYF. DNA for the CDR3: TGTGCCAGCAGCTTAGCGCTAAACCTCCTAGATACGCAGTATTTT.

This clonotype showed up just a few times. This chain links TRBV12-3 or TRBV12-4 with TRBJ2-3; tentative D call: TRBD1 (6 bases). The V gene lost 3 bases and the J gene lost 5 bases, with 9 bases spanning the gap. CDR3 length equals 13 residues. The CDR3 protein is CASSFMGQDTQYF. CDR3 nucleotide sequence: TGTGCCAGCAGTTTTATGGGACAAGATACGCAGTATTTT.

This clonotype has only a few counts. The rearrangement joins TRBV7-9 to TRBJ2-1; D possibly uses TRBD1 or TRBD2 (5 bases each). Germline loops: CDR1 SEHNR, CDR2 FQNEAQ (reference sequence). V was cut by 5 bases and J by 12 bases, with 20 bases left in between. The CDR3 is 14 amino acids. The CDR3 protein is CASSIRDQEKTQFF. DNA for the CDR3: TGTGCCAGCAGCATCCGGGACCAAGAGAAGACGCAGTTCTTC.

The chain links TRBV7-8 to TRBJ2-1; D remains ambiguous. V lost 3 bases, J lost 6 bases, and 9 bases lay in between. The germline V gene has CDR1 SGHVS and CDR2 FQNEAQ. The CDR3 contains 13 residues. CDR3 residues: CASSFNSGNEQFF. In DNA, the CDR3 is TGTGCCAGCAGCTTTAACTCAGGCAATGAGCAGTTCTTC.

This rearrangement joins TRBV28 to TRBJ2-7; 8 nucleotides agree with TRBD2. The CDR3 is made up of 15 amino acids. Germline values: CDR1 MDHEN, CDR2 SYDVKM. Trimming at V came to 5 bases and at J to 5 bases, leaving 11 bases not matched to a gene. The CDR3 nucleotides are TGTGCCAGCAGTACTGGGGCGGGAGGTATGGACGAGCAGTACTTC. It yields the protein CASSTGAGGMDEQYF.

This clonotype has more than one count but fewer than ten. The chain combines TRBV7-2 with TRBJ2-1; D is undetermined. Trimming removed 1 base at V and 4 bases at J, with 11 bases between. The CDR3 covers 15 residues. The germline gives CDR1 SGHTA, CDR2 FQGNSA. Here the CDR3 reads CASSLELGPYNEQFF. The CDR3 DNA sequence: TGTGCCAGCAGCTTAGAGCTTGGGCCGTACAATGAGCAGTTCTTC.

This clonotype was found once. V usage is TRBV20-1 and J usage is TRBJ1-2, with D possibly being TRBD1 (5 bases). The CDR3 sequence is 16 residues long. With 1 base removed from V and 1 base from J, the gap between germline ends came to 16 bases. Germline V gene lookup returns CDR1 DFQATT and CDR2 SNEGSKA (reference sequence). This chain's CDR3 is CSARVTALTNNYGYTF. The CDR3 DNA reads TGCAGTGCTAGAGTGACAGCGCTTACAAATAACTATGGCTACACCTTC.

The J gene is TRBJ2-3, the V gene TRBV7-3, with D possibly TRBD1 on 7 matching bases. The CDR3 contains 16 residues. Germline V lookup: CDR1 SGHTA, CDR2 FQGTGA. Trimming cost V 5 bases and J 4 bases, with 19 bases left between them. The CDR3 coding sequence is TGTGCCAGCAGCCCACAGGGGCAGGGGGAGGCAGATACGCAGTATTTT. This translates into CASSPQGQGEADTQYF.